This T cell receptor (beta chain) was documented in a study of blood T cell repertoires in COVID-19. Overall study context: PBMCs, B-cell-depleted T cells, or T cells provided the cDNA or gDNA that made up the material.

This CDR3 has 12 amino acids. Trimming took 3 bases from V and 8 from J, leaving 8 bases between them. In Seattle, patients joined the study during active infection and were tracked longitudinally. How the authors handled the data: Reference gene primer amplification gave estimated nucleated cell counts. TCRdb's table, derived via immunoSEQ multiplex PCR, lists solely in-frame clones and lacks some. V and J calls and clone size are as listed in that table; D and trimming were resolved from the DNA. The sample yields 100,000 to 150,000 clones, around 85% seen once. The clonotype was recovered from a man in his thirties or forties with COVID-19, enrolled during active disease. Material: peripheral blood. The V call is TRBV12-3 or TRBV12-4, the J call TRBJ2-1; the D gene is possibly TRBD1 (5 bases). The CDR3 sequence is CASSFQGDEQFF. Here the CDR3 DNA reads TGTGCCAGCAGTTTCCAAGGGGATGAGCAGTTCTTC.